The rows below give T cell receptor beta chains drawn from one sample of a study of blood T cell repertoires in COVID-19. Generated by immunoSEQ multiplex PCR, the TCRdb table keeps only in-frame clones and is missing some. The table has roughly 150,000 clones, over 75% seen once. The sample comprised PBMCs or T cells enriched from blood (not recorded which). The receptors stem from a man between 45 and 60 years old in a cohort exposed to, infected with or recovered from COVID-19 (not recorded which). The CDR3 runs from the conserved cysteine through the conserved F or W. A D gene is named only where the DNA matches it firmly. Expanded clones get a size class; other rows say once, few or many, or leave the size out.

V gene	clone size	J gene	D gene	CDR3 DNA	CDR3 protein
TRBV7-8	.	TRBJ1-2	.	.	CASSLFATGALGIAF
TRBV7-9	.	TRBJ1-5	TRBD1	TGTGCCAGCAGCTTAGGGGACAGCCGGGGGCAGCCCCAGCATTTT	CASSLGDSRGQPQHF
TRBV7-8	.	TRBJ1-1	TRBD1	TGTGCCAGCAGTAACAGGGGTGGGTCTGAAGCTTTCTTT	CASSNRGGSEAFF
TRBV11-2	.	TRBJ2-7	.	TGTGCCAGCAGCTTAGGACGAGGGCCCTACGAGCAGTACTTC	CASSLGRGPYEQYF
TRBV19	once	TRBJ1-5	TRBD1	TGTGCCAGTAGTAACCCGACAGGGCACTTCGGCAATCAGCCCCAGCATTTT	CASSNPTGHFGNQPQHF
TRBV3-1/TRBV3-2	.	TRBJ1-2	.	TGTGCCAGCAGCCAACTCCTTCCGGCCGGGACTACAGAGGATGGCTACACCTTC	CASSQLLPAGTTEDGYTF
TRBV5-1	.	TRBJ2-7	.	TGCGCCAGCAGGAATGAACAGTCCTACGAGCAGTACTTC	CASRNEQSYEQYF
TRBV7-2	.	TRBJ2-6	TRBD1	TGTGCCAGCAGCCAATTGACAGGGGGCGTTAAAGGTGGGGCCAACGTCCTGACTTTC	CASSQLTGGVKGGANVLTF
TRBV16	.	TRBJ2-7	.	TGTGCCAGCGCCGACGGAGGGGACGGAACCTACGAGCAGTACTTC	CASADGGDGTYEQYF
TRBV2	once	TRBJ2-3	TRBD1	TGTGCCAGCAGTGAACAGGGGGCGGGTAAGGATACGCAGTATTTT	CASSEQGAGKDTQYF
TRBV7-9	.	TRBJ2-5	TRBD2	TGTGCCAGCAGCCACCCCGGGGGGGAGACCCAGTACTTC	CASSHPGGETQYF
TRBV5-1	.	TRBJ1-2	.	TGCGCCAGCAGCTTGGCCTTAGGGGGTCTGGACTATGGCTACACCTTC	CASSLALGGLDYGYTF
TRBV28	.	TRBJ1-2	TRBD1	TGTGCCAGCAGTGTACAGGGGGCGTTGGTCTATGGCTACACCTTC	CASSVQGALVYGYTF
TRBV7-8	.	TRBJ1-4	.	TGTGCCAGCAGCTTAGCTCGATTCGGGGGTGATGAAAAACTGTTTTTT	CASSLARFGGDEKLFF
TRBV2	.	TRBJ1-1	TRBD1	TGTGCCAGCAGTGGGGACAGGAACACTGAAGCTTTCTTT	CASSGDRNTEAFF
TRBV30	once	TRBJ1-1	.	TGTGCCTGGAGTTACACAGGGCCGGGAGCTTTCTTT	CAWSYTGPGAFF